This T cell receptor beta chain was captured by sequencing in a study of shared clonotypes between healthy human individuals. The CDR3 runs 13 residues. Trimming took off 5 bases at V and 6 bases at J, with 11 bases between the two ends. Germline assignment: CDR1 SEHNR and CDR2 FQNEAQ (reference sequence). Repertoires were generated with immunoSEQ multiplex PCR, while TCRdb's copy carries only in-frame clones and drops some. The top ten clones hold 0.35% to 0.45% of a sample with some 2.4 million clones, more than 85% of them seen once. The sample comprised naive CD4+ T cells from PBMCs. Described subset: CD45RA+ positively selected. The receptor's source is a man aged 18 to 29 in good health. Some clones in this sample may be carry-over from other donors' samples. The V gene is TRBV7-9, the J gene TRBJ1-5, with D uncertain. The DNA of the CDR3 is TGTGCCAGCAGCCTAATCGGTAGTCAGCCCCAGCATTTT. Translated: CASSLIGSQPQHF. Combining the CDR3 with reference TRBV7-9 and TRBJ1-5 gives the whole variable domain DTGVSQNPRHKITKRGQNVTFRCDPISEHNRLYWYRQTLGQGPEFLTYFQNEAQLEKSRLLSDRFSAERPKGSFSTLEIQRTEQGDSAMYLCASSLIGSQPQHFGDGTRLSIL.